This TCR beta chain derives from a study of Ad26.COV2.S vaccination and SARS-CoV-2 variants. Notes on this clone: The same CDR3 also results from other DNA sequences found in this sample.

In germline, CDR1 is KGHSH, CDR2 LQKENI. The CDR3 has 15 amino acids. V gave up 3 bases and J gave up 1 base; unmatched junction bases: 4. The treatment: over 15 received Ad26.COV2.S at low or high dose, single or two shots; 5 received placebo; per-sample allocation not given. Collection of samples fell on day 63 after the first vaccine or placebo injection. Assay used: immunoSEQ multiplex PCR; TCRdb lists only in-frame clones, some missing. The sample has some 370,000 clones, roughly 80% seen once. This sequence originates from a person between 18 and 65 years old who received the Ad26.COV2.S COVID-19 vaccine or a placebo. The genes are TRBV18 and TRBJ2-7, with TRBD1 matching 9 bases. The starting material was peripheral blood, obtained in a trial of Ad26.COV2.S vaccine versus placebo. CDR3 nucleotide sequence: TGTGCCAGCTCACCGGACAGGGGAAGTTCCTACGAGCAGTACTTC. It codes for CASSPDRGSSYEQYF. Filled out from reference TRBV18 and TRBJ2-7, the complete variable domain reads NAGVMQNPRHLVRRRGQEARLRCSPMKGHSHVYWYRQLPEEGLKFMVYLQKENIIDESGMPKERFSAEFPKEGPSILRIQQVVRGDSAAYFCASSPDRGSSYEQYFGPGTRLTVT.